Sequencing of this T cell receptor beta chain was carried out in a study of cytomegalovirus exposure and HLA in healthy donors. Study-wide background: A subsequent analysis stated that the roughly 130 validation repertoires were run on the same platform as the approximately 610 first-cohort repertoires.

The protocol was immunoSEQ multiplex PCR, while the TCRdb copy is restricted to in-frame clones and leaves out a portion. This table holds some 170,000 clones, about 86% found once. Broader study findings: Altogether, around 160 TCR beta chains were recorded as cytomegalovirus-associated. TCR sequences were mostly rare, though some public TCRs occurred in many donors.

The donors were members of the roughly 120-subject validation cohort (separate from the roughly 700-subject first cohort). Turning to this clone: Its cognate antigen is unknown.

CDR3 length equals 15 residues. The germline CDR1 and CDR2 sequences are GTSNPN and SVGIG (reference sequence). V was clipped by 0 bases and J by 0 bases; unmatched bases: 2. The TCR was taken from a woman in her thirties in good health and CMV-seronegative. Input material: PBMCs. The V call is TRBV30, the J call TRBJ2-3, with 8 bases identical to TRBD2. In DNA, the CDR3 is TGTGCCTGGAGTGTATTAGCGGGAAGCACAGATACGCAGTATTTT. Protein: CAWSVLAGSTDTQYF.